This T cell receptor beta chain was sequenced for a study of T cell repertoires in ileal Crohn's disease (dated by TCRdb to about 2019). Describing the broader study: The median duration of disease was 6 to 10 years, and at the time of surgery less than 40% of patients were active smokers. TCR repertoire analysis was done in about 59 Crohn's disease patients from a prospective multicentre cohort. Endoscopic postoperative recurrence was defined by a Rutgeerts score above i0. A total of around 170 mucosal samples from roughly 50 patients were sequenced, collected from several sites on the surgical specimen as well as at postoperative endoscopy. Postoperative therapy was given to about half of the patients, with thiopurines administered to about a dozen patients and anti-TNF agents administered to 18 patients. All patients had surgery for a complication: stricturing disease in around 61% and penetrating disease in roughly 39%. The study was conducted in parallel with a multicentre cohort that was designed to identify predictors of early endoscopic recurrence following ileocolonic resection. General study outcomes and caveats: A significantly higher proportion of clonal expansions was observed in active smokers at surgery than in non-smokers (about 25% vs 20%, p=0.02). Compared with CD4 T cells, sorted CD8 T cells held more high-frequency clones, which suggests that the mucosal expansions were mostly CD8. Only a subgroup of patients, of unstated size, had mucosal CD4 and CD8 T cells sorted and sequenced. Endoscopic recurrence was linked to a higher percentage of high-frequency clones at surgery, and recurrence occurred in every patient whose clonality exceeded 26.8% (18/57).

Based on the germline V gene, the CDR1 and CDR2 sequences are MGHRA and YSYEKL. Spanning cysteine to phenylalanine, the CDR3 consists of 17 amino acids. The sequence is cut down to CDR3 DNA, 51 bases in frame from base 1. The germline V end is reduced by 4 bases and the J end by 0 bases; junction bases left unmatched: 3. With respect to this clone: Its antigen is not yet known. No much larger clone is present one base from it, and per-base qualities are unavailable.

Adults with ileal or ileocolonic Crohn's disease and an indication for ileocolonic resection were eligible for inclusion. Whole ileal mucosal biopsies were kept frozen at -80 degrees C prior to DNA extraction. Genomic DNA was extracted from frozen whole biopsies with a TRizol-based method and quantified on a NanoDrop 2000 spectrophotometer. Five hundred nanograms of biopsy DNA per sample were submitted for commercial TCRB immunosequencing. Adaptive Biotechnology amplified the CDR3 regions from genomic DNA with a two-step multiplex PCR designed to control amplification bias. Primers for every V and J gene segment were used in the first PCR, and barcodes and Illumina adapters were added in the second PCR. An Illumina instrument was used to sequence the CDR3 libraries. The original pipeline was this. Vendor-provided pipelines were combined with custom analysis of raw data in R/Bioconductor under R version 3.3.0. Clonality, which ranges from 0 to 1, was calculated as the inverse of the normalised Shannon entropy across all productive clones. High-frequency clones were defined as the share of the repertoire occupied by the top 100 clones, with only clones passing a 95% confidence test being retained. Repertoire diversity was measured with the Simpson index, and overlap between samples was measured with the Morisita-Horn index. Not all clones reach the TCRdb copy of this immuneACCESS table, which keeps in-frame sequences only. Checked studies attribute under half of the gap to unresolved V genes and leave the rest unexplained. Clone size and V and J calls were adopted from that table, with D and trimming inferred from the DNA. This sample holds 15,000 or so clones; roughly 85% were observed only once. Approximately 10% of the sample is in the top ten clones.

The chain uses TRBV4-1 and TRBJ2-3; 14 bases in between match TRBD2. The source material was ileal tissue. This TCR was sampled from an adult with Crohn's disease. The bases read TGCGCCAGCAGCCCCCGGACTAGCGGGGGGAGCACAGATACGCAGTATTTT. Translated, this gives CASSPRTSGGSTDTQYF.